This entry concerns a single TCR beta chain. Treatment for every participant with HIV took place in the United States. Run at survey level, the immunoSEQ assay was version v3.0. The repertoire was sequenced with immunoSEQ multiplex PCR; TCRdb's copy has only in-frame clones and lacks some. The sample has under 15,000 clones, 70% to 80% seen once; the top ten hold 13%. The data derive from a study of long-term antiretroviral therapy in people with HIV. CDR3 length: 15 residues. V lost 0 bases to trimming and J lost 0 bases, with 9 bases between them. In germline, CDR1 is SGHRS, CDR2 YFSETQ. The sequence derives from a man in his forties or fifties with HIV. The chain has TRBV5-1 and TRBJ1-1; D is ambiguous. The material sequenced was unsorted PBMCs, taken less than 3.3 years before starting antiretroviral therapy. CDR3 nucleotides: TGCGCCAGCAGCTTGGAGGCAGGAGTGAACACTGAAGCTTTCTTT. Translating it yields CASSLEAGVNTEAFF.